Below are 24 T cell receptor beta chains sequenced from a single sample in a study of regulatory T cells in long-lasting Graves disease. Researchers made TCR beta libraries by using iRepertoire HTBI primers and running Arm-PCR on CDR3 regions. A single record per CDR3 protein comes from TCRdb applying MiXCR to the multiplex PCR reads. The table shows 600,000 to 850,000 distinct CDR3 sequences, with around 30% occurring only once. Time point noted: persistent/refractory GD, antithyroid drugs over 5 years with positive TRAb. Following extraction of RNA from PBMCs, that RNA was used to make the TCR library. The starting material was peripheral blood mononuclear cells (PBMCs), obtained when the disease was refractory, from a patient treated with antithyroid drugs. The source of these receptors is a female donor with Graves disease.

The chain couples TRBV7-9 to TRBJ2-4, with D tentatively TRBD1 (5 bases). The CDR3 extends over 14 amino acids. Germline V gives CDR1 SEHNR, CDR2 FQNEAQ (reference sequence). V was cut by 3 bases and J by 8 bases, with 14 bases left in between. In nucleotides, the CDR3 is TGTGCCAGCAGCTTGCTAGGGGTGAAGGACATTCAGTACTTC. It yields the protein CASSLLGVKDIQYF. The variable domain in full, completed from reference TRBV7-9 and TRBJ2-4, reads DTGVSQNPRHKITKRGQNVTFRCDPISEHNRLYWYRQTLGQGPEFLTYFQNEAQLEKSRLLSDRFSAERPKGSFSTLEIQRTEQGDSAMYLCASSLLGVKDIQYFGAGTRLSVL.

The V gene is TRBV19, the J gene TRBJ1-3; no firm D call. This CDR3 spans 14 amino acids. Germline CDR1 reads LNHDA; CDR2 reads SQIVND (reference sequence). V lost 6 bases to trimming and J lost 0 bases, with 9 bases between them. CDR3 loop: CASSNGYSGNTIYF. The CDR3 nucleotides read TGTGCCAGTAGCAACGGATACTCTGGAAACACCATATATTTT.

The V and J genes are TRBV20-1 and TRBJ2-7; 8 bases fit TRBD1. The V and J ends lost 5 bases and 1 base, in that order; junction bases with no gene match: 7. This CDR3 comprises 14 residues. Per the germline V gene, CDR1 is DFQATT and CDR2 is SNEGSKA (reference sequence). The chain's CDR3 is CSAPDRGSSYEQYF. CDR3 nucleotide sequence: TGCAGTGCTCCAGACAGGGGATCATCCTACGAGCAGTACTTC.

The genes are TRBV6-1 and TRBJ2-1, with D perhaps matching TRBD1 or TRBD2 (5 bases each). V was trimmed by 5 bases and J by 7 bases, leaving 15 bases between them. The CDR3 runs to 14 residues. Per the germline V gene, CDR1 is MNHNS and CDR2 is SASEGT. CDR3 bases: TGTGCCAGCAGTAGAGGGGACCGCCTAAATGAGCAGTTCTTC. It specifies CASSRGDRLNEQFF.

The V gene is TRBV5-1, the J gene TRBJ1-2, with D unresolved. Germline V lookup: CDR1 SGHRS, CDR2 YFSETQ. V was shortened by 0 bases and J by 0 bases, with 6 bases between the two germline ends. This CDR3 has 14 amino acids. In DNA form, the CDR3 reads TGCGCCAGCAGCTTGGGGCATCCTAACTATGGCTACACCTTC. Translating it yields CASSLGHPNYGYTF.

This clonotype was counted only a few times. The chain combines TRBV12-3 or TRBV12-4 with TRBJ2-2; no clear D. The V end lost 1 base, the J end lost 0 bases, and 12 bases lay between the germline ends. The CDR3 totals 17 residues. The CDR3 sequence: CASSLGWPASNTGELFF. The CDR3 region has the DNA TGTGCCAGCAGTTTAGGGTGGCCAGCTTCGAACACCGGGGAGCTGTTTTTT.

The chain has TRBV6-1 and TRBJ1-2; D may be TRBD1 (6 bases). The V gene's germline CDR1 is MNHNS and CDR2 SASEGT. V shed 6 bases and J shed 5 bases, with 13 bases lying between them. This CDR3 region has 13 residues. The CDR3 coding sequence is TGTGCCAGCAGCCCCCAGGGGATATATGGCTACACCTTC. Translating it yields CASSPQGIYGYTF.

The table lists this clonotype with a count of one. This could be a read error, since a much larger clone is one nucleotide away. The CDR3 reads CAGSTILGGYTF. In DNA form, the CDR3 reads TGTGCCGGCTCCACGATTCTGGGCGGCTACACCTTC. The genes are TRBV28 and TRBJ1-2; D unresolved. The CDR3 is 12 amino acids. Germline CDR1 MDHEN, CDR2 SYDVKM. V gave up 11 bases and J gave up 8 bases, with 18 bases separating them.

This chain uses TRBV6-5 with TRBJ1-5; D is ambiguous. CDR3 length: 13 amino acids. Germline CDR1 is MNHEY and CDR2 is SVGAGI. Between the trimmed V and J ends, which lost 2 bases and 6 bases, there was a span of 8 bases. The CDR3 is CASSYRESQPQHF. As DNA, the CDR3 is TGTGCCAGCAGTTACAGGGAGTCTCAGCCCCAGCATTTT.

This clonotype was recorded a few times. The chain couples TRBV19 to TRBJ2-7; D uncertain. CDR1 is LNHDA, CDR2 SQIVND, per germline (reference sequence). V gave up 6 bases and J gave up 6 bases, with 18 bases separating them. The CDR3 runs to 14 residues. The CDR3 reads CASRSASQASEQYF. As DNA, the CDR3 is TGTGCCAGTAGATCGGCCAGTCAGGCGTCCGAGCAGTACTTC.

This clonotype was observed at least ten times. CDR3 residues: CASSKDRGSQPQHF. The CDR3 DNA reads TGTGCCAGCAGTAAGGACAGGGGCAGTCAGCCCCAGCATTTT. The chain combines TRBV2 with TRBJ1-5; TRBD1 matches 9 bases. The length of the CDR3 is 14 residues. V dropped 5 bases and J dropped 6; count of bases not matched to a gene: 5. Per the germline V gene, CDR1 is SNHLY and CDR2 is FYNNEI.

This clonotype has a handful of counts. The genes are TRBV7-9 and TRBJ1-2; 8 bases line up with TRBD1. Germline V lookup: CDR1 SEHNR, CDR2 FQNEAQ (reference sequence). CDR3 length equals 15 residues. V lost 0 bases and J lost 4; bases outside the gene matches: 4. Here the CDR3 reads CASSLAQDRVYGYTF. The CDR3 DNA reads TGTGCCAGCAGCTTAGCGCAGGACAGGGTCTATGGCTACACCTTC.

This clonotype was detected only a few times. The likely explanation is a read error, given a far larger clone one base away. The rearrangement joins TRBV6-9 to TRBJ1-2, with TRBD1 identical over 7 bases. The CDR3 loop spans 13 amino acids. CDR1 is MNHGY, CDR2 SVAAGI, per germline. V shed 3 bases and J 8 bases; nucleotides not matched to a gene: 6. The CDR3 is CASSYRNRGGYTF. DNA for the CDR3: TGTGCCAGCAGTTACCGAAACAGGGGCGGCTACACCTTC.

This clonotype has more than one count but fewer than ten. The chain has TRBV29-1 and TRBJ1-2; D is undetermined. V was pared by 4 bases and J by 4 bases, with 16 bases between. This CDR3 contains 14 residues. CDR1 and CDR2 from the germline V gene are SQVTM and ANQGSEA. This CDR3 reads CSVVRRTTSYGYTF. The CDR3 DNA reads as TGCAGCGTTGTTAGGCGGACTACATCCTATGGCTACACCTTC.

This clonotype showed up just a few times. CDR3 bases: TGCAGCGTCCACAGGGGGGTCTCTGAAGCTTTCTTT. This sequence encodes CSVHRGVSEAFF. The chain has TRBV29-1 and TRBJ1-1, with 8 positions matching TRBD1. The trim removed 6 bases at V and 6 bases at J, leaving 6 bases unmatched. The length of the CDR3 is 12 residues. Germline V CDR1 and CDR2: SQVTM, ANQGSEA.

The J gene is TRBJ2-1, the V gene TRBV11-2; D ambiguous. Germline-derived CDR1 and CDR2 are SGHAT and FQNNGV. Trimming shortened V by 0 bases and J by 4 bases, and 4 bases separated the two germline ends. The CDR3 has 13 amino acids. Here the CDR3 reads CASSLDQYNEQFF. The CDR3 DNA sequence: TGTGCCAGCAGCTTAGACCAGTACAATGAGCAGTTCTTC.

This clonotype was seen more than once but under ten times. At one end, the junction sequence differs from germline, possibly due to a read error. The chain has TRBV2 and TRBJ1-1; possibly TRBD1 for D (5 bases). Germline-derived CDR1 and CDR2 are SNHLY and FYNNEI. This CDR3 comprises 14 residues. CDR3: CASSVLAGNTGAFF. CDR3 in DNA: TGTGCCAGCAGTGTGTTGGCAGGGAACACTGGAGCTTTCTTT.

This clonotype showed up just a few times. At one end the junction does not follow the germline gene, possibly because of a read error. The chain employs TRBV5-1 and TRBJ2-2; 11 nucleotides line up with TRBD2. The CDR3 contains 14 residues. CDR1 and CDR2 (germline): SGHRS, YFSETQ. The CDR3 is CASSLAGGPGELFF. The CDR3 DNA is TGTGCCAGCAGCTTAGCGGGAGGGCCCGGGGAGCTGTTTTTT. Full variable domain (missing parts from reference TRBV5-1 and TRBJ2-2): KAGVTQTPRYLIKTRGQQVTLSCSPISGHRSVSWYQQTPGQGLQFLFEYFSETQRNKGNFPGRFSGRQFSNSRSEMNVSTLELGDSALYLCASSLAGGPGELFFGEGSRLTVL.

As regards this clonotype: Germline is not matched at one junction end, which may reflect a read error. The rearrangement uses TRBV28 and TRBJ1-6, with D perhaps matching TRBD1 (6 bases). Germline assignment: CDR1 MDHEN and CDR2 SYDVKM. The CDR3 is made up of 15 amino acids. In DNA, the CDR3 is TGTGCCGGCAGGAAGGGGGGTTCCTATAATTCACCCCTCCACTTT. Translation gives CAGRKGGSYNSPLHF.

This clonotype was observed many times. This rearrangement joins TRBV28 to TRBJ1-5; D is undetermined. This CDR3 is 14 amino acids long. The germline V gene has CDR1 MDHEN and CDR2 SYDVKM. Between the trimmed V and J ends, which lost 6 bases and 3 bases, there was a span of 12 bases. The DNA for the CDR3 is TGTGCCAGCAGCCCCGACCTGTACAATCAGCCCCAGCATTTT. This encodes CASSPDLYNQPQHF.

This clonotype was detected a few times. The chain combines TRBV6-2 or TRBV6-3 with TRBJ2-5, with a tentative D call TRBD2 (5 bases). The CDR3 covers 15 residues. V was clipped by 4 bases and J by 5 bases, with 17 bases between them. Germline CDR1 reads MNHEY; CDR2 reads SVGEGT. DNA of the CDR3: TGTGCCAGCAGTTCCCCCCCGGGCGGGCTTGAGACCCAGTACTTC. Translation gives CASSSPPGGLETQYF.

The chain is built from TRBV29-1 and TRBJ2-3; 7 nucleotides line up with TRBD1. The germline CDR1 and CDR2 sequences are SQVTM and ANQGSEA. The V segment lost 5 bases and the J segment 3 bases; nucleotides outside the gene matches: 2. This CDR3 is 12 amino acids long. The chain's CDR3 is CSVRQGTDTQYF. CDR3 DNA sequence: TGCAGCGTTCGACAGGGAACAGATACGCAGTATTTT.

The J gene is TRBJ1-2, the V gene TRBV27; 7 bases are shared with TRBD1. The germline V gene encodes CDR1 MNHEY and CDR2 SMNVEV (reference sequence). The length of the CDR3 is 13 residues. CDR3 loop: CAAARQGNYGYTF. The CDR3 coding sequence is TGTGCAGCGGCCCGACAGGGTAACTATGGCTACACCTTC.

This clonotype was detected a few times. The chain recombines TRBV3-1 with TRBJ2-7; 12 bases are shared with TRBD2. The CDR3 length is 15 residues. Germline CDR1 is LGHDT and CDR2 is YNNKEL (reference sequence). Trimming cost V 4 bases and J 6 bases; bases outside gene matches: 7. The chain's CDR3 is CASSPGLAGRLEQYF. The CDR3 DNA reads TGTGCCAGCAGCCCCGGACTAGCGGGACGGCTCGAGCAGTACTTC.